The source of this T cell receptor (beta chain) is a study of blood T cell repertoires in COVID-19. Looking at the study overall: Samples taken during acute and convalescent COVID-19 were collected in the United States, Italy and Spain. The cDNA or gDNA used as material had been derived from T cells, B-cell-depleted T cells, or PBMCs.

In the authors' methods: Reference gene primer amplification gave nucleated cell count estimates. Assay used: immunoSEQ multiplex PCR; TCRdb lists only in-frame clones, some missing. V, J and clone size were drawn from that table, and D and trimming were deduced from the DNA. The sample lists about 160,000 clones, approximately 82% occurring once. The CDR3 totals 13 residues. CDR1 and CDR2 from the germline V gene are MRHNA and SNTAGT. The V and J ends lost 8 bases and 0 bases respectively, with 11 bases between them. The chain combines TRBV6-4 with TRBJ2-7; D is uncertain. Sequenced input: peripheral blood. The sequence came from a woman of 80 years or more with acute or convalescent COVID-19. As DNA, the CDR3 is TGTGCCAGCTTTGGGTGGAGCTCCTACGAGCAGTACTTC. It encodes CASFGWSSYEQYF.